This T cell receptor (beta chain) derives from a study of blood T cell repertoires in COVID-19. Study summary: Both acute and convalescent COVID-19 samples were obtained from the United States, Italy and Spain. PBMCs, B-cell-depleted T cells, or T cells provided the cDNA or gDNA that made up the material.

This clone was seen once. Per the original methods: Reference gene primer amplification gave nucleated cell count estimates. Method: immunoSEQ multiplex PCR; TCRdb's copy keeps in-frame clones and lacks some. That table is the source of V, J and clone size, and D and trimming were worked out from the DNA. The profile shows around 250,000 clones, approximately 80% of them singletons. Sequencing input: peripheral blood. This TCR came from a man under 40 who had recovered from COVID-19.

The CDR3 DNA is TGTGCCAGCAGTTTAAGGGAGAGGACTGACGGCTACACCTTC. Translated: CASSLRERTDGYTF. V is TRBV27 and J is TRBJ1-2, with D unclear. From germline, CDR1 is MNHEY and CDR2 SMNVEV (reference sequence). The CDR3 consists of 14 residues. Trimming shortened V by 2 bases and J by 8 bases, and 15 bases separated the two germline ends.